Below are 26 T cell receptor beta chains sequenced from a single sample in a study of T cells in Graves' hyperthyroidism and ophthalmopathy. TCR beta CDR3 regions were amplified from RNA. In the first-round RT-PCR of the TCR CDR3, the HTBI primer set was used. MiXCR was run by TCRdb on the multiplex PCR reads, yielding one entry per CDR3 protein. Here the sample spans around 600,000 distinct CDR3 sequences, about 14% being singletons. Sequencing used blood. Receptors originate from a woman aged 18-35 years with Graves' ophthalmopathy.

This clonotype was observed many times. This chain links TRBV7-9 with TRBJ2-7, with D hard to call. The CDR3 contains 14 residues. Germline V lookup: CDR1 SEHNR, CDR2 FQNEAQ (reference sequence). Between the trimmed V and J ends, which lost 2 bases and 4 bases, there was a span of 12 bases. CDR3 loop: CASSLSDLWYEQYF. The CDR3 bases are TGTGCCAGCAGCTTAAGTGACCTTTGGTACGAGCAGTACTTC.

The count of this clonotype is one. V usage is TRBV7-2 and J usage is TRBJ2-3; 7 bases agree with TRBD2. This CDR3 region has 15 residues. The germline gives CDR1 SGHTA, CDR2 FQGNSA. With V trimmed by 2 bases and J by 0 bases, 2 bases remained unmatched. In DNA form, the CDR3 reads TGTGCCAGCAGCTTACGGGGGGTGAGCACAGATACGCAGTATTTT. This codes for CASSLRGVSTDTQYF.

The chain has TRBV6-2 or TRBV6-3 and TRBJ2-1; 14 positions match TRBD2. In germline, CDR1 is MNHEY, CDR2 SVGEGT. Losses at the gene ends were 6 bases for V and 13 bases for J; bases not matched to a gene: 8. This CDR3 spans 14 amino acids. CDR3 amino acids: CASSQRLAGGYQFF. The CDR3 region has the DNA TGTGCCAGCAGCCAAAGACTAGCGGGAGGGTACCAGTTCTTC.

The chain is built from TRBV3-1 and TRBJ2-2; TRBD1 is a possible D gene (6 bases). CDR3 length equals 18 residues. Trimming stripped 7 bases from V and 2 bases from J, with 23 bases between. Germline CDR1 is LGHDT and CDR2 is YNNKEL (reference sequence). This CDR3 is CASTSTQGLALNTGELFF. CDR3 in DNA: TGTGCCAGCACCTCTACACAGGGTCTGGCCCTAAACACCGGGGAGCTGTTTTTT.

The V and J genes are TRBV7-3 and TRBJ2-3; maybe TRBD1 (6 bases). Looked up from germline, CDR1 is SGHTA and CDR2 is FQGTGA. V was shortened by 2 bases and J by 6 bases, with 18 bases between the two germline ends. The CDR3 extends over 16 amino acids. The CDR3 nucleotides are TGTGCCAGCAGCTTACGTACAGGGCCGGGTGGGGATACGCAGTATTTT. As protein: CASSLRTGPGGDTQYF.

This clonotype was observed many times. J is TRBJ2-2 and V is TRBV6-2 or TRBV6-3, with D maybe TRBD2 (5 bases). This CDR3 spans 16 amino acids. CDR1 is MNHEY and CDR2 is SVGEGT in the germline V gene. Trimming removed 5 bases at V and 6 bases at J, with 19 bases between. The CDR3: CASSPASSLTAGELFF. In DNA, the CDR3 is TGTGCCAGCAGTCCGGCTAGCTCTCTTACTGCCGGGGAGCTGTTTTTT.

The sample holds many counts of this clonotype. The chain recombines TRBV5-5 with TRBJ1-5, with TRBD1 identical over 9 bases. CDR1 is SGHKS, CDR2 YYEKEE, per germline (reference sequence). V lost 4 bases and J lost 6; bases outside the gene matches: 2. The CDR3 spans 13 residues. The CDR3 is CASSLQGAQPQHF. The DNA for the CDR3 is TGTGCCAGCAGCCTACAGGGGGCTCAGCCCCAGCATTTT.

Worth noting for this clonotype: One end of the junction varies from germline; a read error may be responsible. The J gene is TRBJ1-1, the V gene TRBV5-6, with 11 bases lining up with TRBD1. Germline values: CDR1 SGHDT, CDR2 YYEEEE. The CDR3 is made up of 14 amino acids. In DNA, the CDR3 is TGTGTCAGCAGCTTTGGGACAGGGGGCACTGAAGCTTTCTTT. Its protein is CVSSFGTGGTEAFF.

The chain carries TRBV28 and TRBJ2-5; D might be TRBD1 or TRBD2, each matching 5 bases. Per the germline V gene, CDR1 is MDHEN and CDR2 is SYDVKM. Trimming shortened V by 2 bases and J by 2 bases, and 15 bases separated the two germline ends. The CDR3 extends over 16 amino acids. The chain's CDR3 is CASSLRGAMLQETQYF. The CDR3 DNA follows: TGTGCCAGCAGTTTAAGAGGGGCGATGCTGCAAGAGACCCAGTACTTC.

The table lists this clonotype with many counts. The V gene is TRBV5-1, the J gene TRBJ2-2, with TRBD2 identical over 7 bases. Germline lookup yields CDR1 SGHRS and CDR2 YFSETQ. V trimming: 4 bases; J trimming: 0 bases; junction bases outside the gene matches: 9. The CDR3 has 17 residues. The CDR3 region is CASSPRTRFANTGELFF. CDR3 sequence (DNA): TGCGCCAGCAGCCCCAGGACTAGGTTCGCGAACACCGGGGAGCTGTTTTTT.

This clonotype was seen a handful of times. The V and J genes are TRBV4-1 and TRBJ2-3, with D hard to call. The CDR3 runs to 13 residues. Germline loops: CDR1 MGHRA, CDR2 YSYEKL. V lost 0 bases, J lost 6 bases, and 7 bases lay in between. This chain's CDR3 is CASSQDLSDTQYF. DNA of the CDR3: TGCGCCAGCAGCCAAGATCTGTCGGATACGCAGTATTTT.

This clonotype was seen more than once but under ten times. The gene calls are TRBV28 and TRBJ1-6; TRBD1 aligns across 7 bases. This CDR3 is built from 16 residues. Trimming took 7 bases from V and 6 from J; bases not matched to a gene: 12. The V gene's germline CDR1 is MDHEN and CDR2 SYDVKM. CDR3 bases: TGTGCCAGCACCCCCCCCCCGGGACAGAGTAATTCACCCCTCCACTTT. Translating gives CASTPPPGQSNSPLHF.

This clonotype has a count of ten or more. The J gene is TRBJ2-5, the V gene TRBV10-3; weak D call: TRBD1 (7 bases). The CDR3 runs 15 residues. Germline V gene lookup returns CDR1 ENHRY and CDR2 SYGVKD. Trimming left V 2 bases short and J 1 base short, with 11 bases between. CDR3: CAISERGDSQETQYF. The CDR3 DNA reads TGTGCCATCAGTGAGCGCGGGGACAGCCAAGAGACCCAGTACTTC.

This clonotype was picked up many times. The gene calls are TRBV28 and TRBJ1-5, with 9 bases fitting TRBD1. Losses at the gene ends were 4 bases for V and 5 bases for J; bases not matched to a gene: 9. Per the germline V gene, CDR1 is MDHEN and CDR2 is SYDVKM. This CDR3 spans 16 amino acids. DNA of the CDR3: TGTGCCAGCAGTTCGGCCGCGGACAGGGGAGATCAGCCCCAGCATTTT. This codes for CASSSAADRGDQPQHF.

Ten or more counts support this clonotype. This chain joins TRBV19 and TRBJ1-5; D gene uncertain. The CDR3 covers 17 residues. CDR1 is LNHDA, CDR2 SQIVND, per germline (reference sequence). V was clipped by 2 bases and J by 5 bases, with 19 bases between them. The CDR3 spells CASSIRHLQIVDQPQHF. The CDR3 nucleotides read TGTGCCAGTAGTATAAGGCACCTTCAGATCGTCGATCAGCCCCAGCATTTT.

The chain couples TRBV5-5 to TRBJ2-4; no firm D call. V lost 0 bases and J lost 5, with 9 bases in between. The CDR3 has 14 residues. Germline CDR1 reads SGHKS; CDR2 reads YYEKEE (reference sequence). As DNA, the CDR3 is TGTGCCAGCAGCTTGGGAAGGACGGAAAACATTCAGTACTTC. Translation gives CASSLGRTENIQYF.

This clonotype was detected many times. The chain joins TRBV5-1 to TRBJ2-3; D ambiguous. From germline, CDR1 is SGHRS and CDR2 YFSETQ. This CDR3 is built from 14 residues. Trimming stripped 1 base from V and 5 bases from J, with 11 bases between. The CDR3 DNA is TGCGCCAGCAGCTTGATGGATGTCGGAGATACGCAGTATTTT. Residues: CASSLMDVGDTQYF.

This clonotype was detected ten times or more. The J gene is TRBJ1-3, the V gene TRBV11-2; D gene ambiguous. The CDR3 length is 14 residues. CDR1 and CDR2 from the germline V gene are SGHAT and FQNNGV. Trimming pared 5 bases from V and 1 base from J, leaving 9 bases between. CDR3 sequence: CASSPTPSGNTIYF. CDR3 sequence (DNA): TGTGCCAGCAGCCCGACACCATCTGGAAACACCATATATTTT.

Ten or more counts support this clonotype. This chain connects TRBV30 to TRBJ2-1; 7 nucleotides match TRBD1. The CDR3 extends over 16 amino acids. Germline V lookup: CDR1 GTSNPN, CDR2 SVGIG (reference sequence). With V trimmed by 1 base and J by 14 bases, 20 bases remained unmatched. The CDR3, as DNA: TGTGCCTGGAGTGACGGAACAGGGGCTGGCGGTATGGTGAAGTTCTTC. Protein product: CAWSDGTGAGGMVKFF.

This clonotype has ten or more counts. This chain links TRBV24-1 with TRBJ2-7, with D perhaps assigned TRBD1 or TRBD2 (5 bases each). Trimming cost V 4 bases and J 5 bases, with 14 bases left between them. CDR3 length: 14 residues. From germline, CDR1 is KGHDR and CDR2 SFDVKD. CDR3: CATSERTGPDEQYF. For the CDR3, the DNA is TGTGCCACCAGTGAGCGGACGGGACCCGACGAGCAGTACTTC.

This clonotype has a count of ten or more. The chain links TRBV11-2 to TRBJ1-2; TRBD1 is a possible D gene (6 bases). Germline V CDR1 and CDR2: SGHAT, FQNNGV. The CDR3 has 15 amino acids. V was pared by 0 bases and J by 4 bases, with 12 bases between. CDR3 in amino acids: CASSLDNRDIYGYTF. CDR3 sequence (DNA): TGTGCCAGCAGCTTAGATAACAGGGATATCTATGGCTACACCTTC.

V is TRBV24-1 and J is TRBJ2-1; D perhaps matches TRBD1 (5 bases). Looked up from germline, CDR1 is KGHDR and CDR2 is SFDVKD. Trimming shortened V by 4 bases and J by 7 bases, and 7 bases separated the two germline ends. This CDR3 contains 12 residues. The DNA for the CDR3 is TGTGCCACCAGTGAGGGGCGGAATGAGCAGTTCTTC. Protein: CATSEGRNEQFF.

The DNA of the CDR3 is TGCAGCGTTTGGACAGGGAGTCACACTGAAGCTTTCTTT. It encodes CSVWTGSHTEAFF. The chain is built from TRBV29-1 and TRBJ1-1; 8 positions match TRBD1. The V segment lost 5 bases and the J segment 3 bases; nucleotides outside the gene matches: 5. In germline, CDR1 is SQVTM, CDR2 ANQGSEA. This CDR3 spans 13 amino acids. The variable domain in full, completed from reference TRBV29-1 and TRBJ1-1, reads SAVISQKPSRDICQRGTSLTIQCQVDSQVTMMFWYRQQPGQSLTLIATANQGSEATYESGFVIDKFPISRPNLTFSTLTVSNMSPEDSSIYLCSVWTGSHTEAFFGQGTRLTVV.

Points on this clonotype: This may be a read error: a much more frequent sequence differs by one nucleotide. This chain joins TRBV2 and TRBJ2-6, with D possibly being TRBD1 (5 bases). The CDR3 has 15 residues. Germline assignment: CDR1 SNHLY and CDR2 FYNNEI. Here the CDR3 DNA reads TGTGCCAGCAACCTGGACGTCTCTGGGGCCAACGTCCTGGCTTTC. Amino acid sequence: CASNLDVSGANVLAF.

The V and J genes are TRBV19 and TRBJ1-5; maybe TRBD1 (5 bases). V lost 5 bases and J lost 3, with 8 bases in between. Germline CDR1 LNHDA, CDR2 SQIVND (reference sequence). The CDR3 loop spans 13 amino acids. The CDR3 bases are TGTGCCAGTAGTGAGGGGCACAATCAGCCCCAGCATTTT. Translated, it gives CASSEGHNQPQHF.

In this sample, this clonotype turned up many times. The rearrangement links TRBV7-2 to TRBJ2-1; tentatively, D is TRBD1 or TRBD2 (5 bases each). The germline V gene has CDR1 SGHTA and CDR2 FQGNSA. Between the trimmed V and J ends, which lost 7 bases and 5 bases, there was a span of 15 bases. The CDR3 is made up of 14 amino acids. The CDR3 spells CASTPQGPDNEQFF. CDR3 sequence (DNA): TGTGCCAGCACGCCTCAGGGACCAGACAATGAGCAGTTCTTC.